The next 15 T cell receptor beta chains were all read from a single sample in a study of CD8+CD57+ T cells in acquired aplastic anemia. TCR beta VDJ and CDR3 profiles were obtained from a genomic DNA template. Using its own MiXCR run on the reads, TCRdb lists one record per CDR3 protein. The table shows some 82,000 distinct CDR3 sequences, with 40% to 50% occurring only once. The source material was sorted CD4+, CD8+, or CD8+CD57+ T cells (not recorded which) from PBMCs. The receptor source for this set is a human donor in good health, serving as a control.

The V call is TRBV11-1, the J call TRBJ2-1; D may be TRBD1 (6 bases). The germline V gene encodes CDR1 SGHAT and CDR2 FQDESV (reference sequence). V dropped 1 base and J dropped 3 bases, with 10 bases sitting between them. There are 15 residues in the CDR3. Written as DNA, the CDR3 is TGTGCCAGCAGCTTAGATTACAGGGTCTACAATGAGCAGTTCTTC. Translating it yields CASSLDYRVYNEQFF. The full variable domain, with the rest looked up from reference TRBV11-1 and TRBJ2-1, is EAEVAQSPRYKITEKSQAVAFWCDPISGHATLYWYRQILGQGPELLVQFQDESVVDDSQLPKDRFSAERLKGVDSTLKIQPAELGDSAMYLCASSLDYRVYNEQFFGPGTRLTVL.

With regard to this clonotype: One end of the junction is discordant with germline, which a read error may explain. The chain carries TRBV12-3 or TRBV12-4 and TRBJ1-2; no clear D. The length of the CDR3 is 10 residues. The CDR3 is CTSGDYGYTF. The CDR3 bases are TGTACCAGCGGGGACTATGGCTACACCTTC.

CDR3 protein: CASSAPDGETQYF. The CDR3 nucleotides read TGTGCCAGCAGTGCACCGGATGGAGAGACCCAGTACTTC. The gene calls are TRBV2 and TRBJ2-5; D not resolved. Trimming shortened V by 4 bases and J by 4 bases, and 10 bases separated the two germline ends. Germline CDR1 and CDR2: SNHLY and FYNNEI. This CDR3 has 13 amino acids.

This clonotype was recorded many times. The rearrangement joins TRBV9 to TRBJ1-4; 8 nucleotides agree with TRBD1. This CDR3 is built from 14 residues. The germline V gene encodes CDR1 SGDLS and CDR2 YYNGEE. With 5 bases clipped from V and 6 bases from J, the junction kept 6 bases outside the gene matches. This CDR3 reads CASSEKGQDEKLFF. The CDR3 nucleotides read TGTGCCAGCAGTGAAAAGGGACAGGATGAAAAACTGTTTTTT.

The chain has TRBV11-1 and TRBJ2-2; TRBD2 aligns across 10 bases. Trimming removed 8 bases from V and 6 bases from J; junction bases left unmatched: 15. The germline V gene has CDR1 SGHAT and CDR2 FQDESV (reference sequence). The CDR3 covers 17 residues. The CDR3 loop reads CASQPRSSGRESGELFF. The CDR3 DNA is TGTGCCAGCCAACCCAGATCTAGCGGGAGAGAATCCGGGGAGCTGTTTTTT.

This rearrangement joins TRBV2 to TRBJ2-3; 9 bases fit TRBD1. Trimming took 8 bases from V and 0 from J; bases not matched to a gene: 3. Germline V gene sequence: CDR1 SNHLY, CDR2 FYNNEI. There are 14 residues in the CDR3. Here the CDR3 reads CASRTGASTDTQYF. In DNA, the CDR3 is TGTGCCAGCCGGACAGGGGCGAGCACAGATACGCAGTATTTT. The full variable domain, rest sourced from reference TRBV2 and TRBJ2-3, is EPEVTQTPSHQVTQMGQEVILRCVPISNHLYFYWYRQILGQKVEFLVSFYNNEISEKSEIFDDQFSVERPDGSNFTLKIRSTKLEDSAMYFCASRTGASTDTQYFGPGTRLTVL.

A few counts support this clonotype. It may be a read error: a sequence one base away is much more abundant. The chain uses TRBV19 and TRBJ1-2, with D perhaps matching TRBD1 (5 bases). This CDR3 contains 12 residues. The V gene lost 5 bases and the J gene lost 8 bases, with 12 bases spanning the gap. Germline values: CDR1 LNHDA, CDR2 SQIVND (reference sequence). As DNA, the CDR3 is TGTGCCAGTAGTGATAGCAGGGTCGGCTACACCTTC. Translating it yields CASSDSRVGYTF.

The rearrangement links TRBV7-2 to TRBJ2-3; D is unresolved. Germline V lookup: CDR1 SGHTA, CDR2 FQGNSA. This CDR3 is built from 13 residues. The V end lost 1 base, the J end lost 3 bases, and 5 bases lay between the germline ends. In DNA form, the CDR3 reads TGTGCCAGCAGCTTAGTTCGGACAGATACGCAGTATTTT. Its protein product is CASSLVRTDTQYF.

Worth noting for this clonotype: This may be a read error, as it is one base from a much larger clone. CDR3 amino acids: CANSPDRGGNGYTF. The CDR3 DNA sequence: TGTGCCAACAGCCCGGACAGGGGGGGAAATGGCTACACCTTC. This chain uses TRBV9 with TRBJ1-2, with TRBD1 matching 10 bases. From germline, CDR1 is SGDLS and CDR2 YYNGEE. CDR3 length: 14 amino acids. Together with reference TRBV9 and TRBJ1-2, the CDR3 gives the full variable domain: DSGVTQTPKHLITATGQRVTLRCSPRSGDLSVYWYQQSLDQGLQFLIQYYNGEERAKGNILERFSAQQFPDLHSELNLSSLELGDSALYFCANSPDRGGNGYTFGSGTRLTVV.

This clonotype was detected many times. J is TRBJ1-1 and V is TRBV19; perhaps TRBD1 as D (5 bases). V gave up 0 bases and J gave up 7 bases, with 15 bases separating them. The CDR3 consists of 15 residues. In germline, CDR1 is LNHDA, CDR2 SQIVND (reference sequence). The CDR3 DNA follows: TGTGCCAGTAGTATAGATCAGGCAGGGTGGAGTGAAGCTTTCTTT. Its translation: CASSIDQAGWSEAFF.

The chain has TRBV3-1 and TRBJ2-1; D tentatively fits TRBD1 or TRBD2 (5 bases each). Germline V lookup: CDR1 LGHDT, CDR2 YNNKEL (reference sequence). V was clipped by 5 bases and J by 2 bases, with 7 bases between them. The CDR3 is 13 amino acids. The chain's CDR3 is CASSWDAYNEQFF. DNA for the CDR3: TGTGCCAGCAGCTGGGACGCCTACAATGAGCAGTTCTTC.

Details on this clonotype: At one boundary the junction diverges from the germline segment, which might be a read error. The chain has TRBV11-1 and TRBJ2-1; 9 positions match TRBD2. The CDR3 loop spans 16 amino acids. Germline-derived CDR1 and CDR2 are SGHAT and FQDESV (reference sequence). The CDR3 nucleotides read TGTGCCAGCAGCGCCCACTGGACTAGCGCTGACAATGAGCAGTCCTTC. This sequence encodes CASSAHWTSADNEQSF.

The sample holds a few counts of this clonotype. The chain employs TRBV28 and TRBJ1-2; 7 bases line up with TRBD1. This CDR3 contains 16 residues. With V trimmed by 2 bases and J by 4 bases, 10 bases remained unmatched. CDR1 and CDR2 (germline): MDHEN, SYDVKM. The CDR3 DNA is TGTGCCAGCAGTTTAAACCGACAGGGAGCTCCCTATGGCTACACCTTC. Translated, it gives CASSLNRQGAPYGYTF.

The J gene is TRBJ1-2, the V gene TRBV5-1; TRBD1 aligns across 12 bases. Germline lookup yields CDR1 SGHRS and CDR2 YFSETQ. The junction had 6 bases not matched to a gene; V was cut back by 6 bases and J by 3 bases. CDR3 size: 15 residues. This CDR3 reads CASTGTGGSDYGYTF. CDR3 sequence (DNA): TGCGCCAGCACCGGGACAGGGGGCTCAGACTATGGCTACACCTTC. The variable domain in full, completed from reference TRBV5-1 and TRBJ1-2, reads KAGVTQTPRYLIKTRGQQVTLSCSPISGHRSVSWYQQTPGQGLQFLFEYFSETQRNKGNFPGRFSGRQFSNSRSEMNVSTLELGDSALYLCASTGTGGSDYGYTFGSGTRLTVV.

This clonotype has at least ten counts. The chain has TRBV20-1 and TRBJ2-4; unclear D gene. CDR3 length: 14 residues. Germline CDR1 DFQATT, CDR2 SNEGSKA (reference sequence). The V gene lost 0 bases and the J gene lost 5 bases, with 11 bases spanning the gap. The CDR3 sequence: CSARDLDGQNIQYF. The CDR3 coding sequence is TGCAGTGCTAGAGATCTGGACGGGCAAAACATTCAGTACTTC.